Sequencing of this T cell receptor beta chain was carried out in a study of cytomegalovirus exposure and HLA in healthy donors. Germline lookup yields CDR1 SGHRS and CDR2 YFSETQ. This CDR3 contains 14 residues. The V and J ends lost 2 bases and 2 bases respectively, with 11 bases between them. The study, taken as a whole, reports: The authors considered a cluster of highly shared sequence variants likely to be a sequencing artifact.

As concerns this clone: Antigen: not known.

A multiplex PCR was run with 60 Vbeta primers and 13 Jbeta primers. The data were produced by immunoSEQ multiplex PCR, yet TCRdb's version contains in-frame clones alone and is incomplete. The sample contains 150,000 to 200,000 clones, over 75% of which appear only once. The receptor's source is a girl under three years old in good health and CMV-seronegative. The chain uses TRBV5-1 and TRBJ2-7, with D possibly matching TRBD1 (5 bases). Source material: PBMCs. The CDR3 DNA follows: TGCGCCAGCAGCTTAGGGGATTTCCCCTACGAGCAGTACTTC. It translates to CASSLGDFPYEQYF.